Following are 15 T cell receptor beta chains from one sample sequenced in a study of OX40 agonist ivuxolimab in advanced cancers. Method: immunoSEQ multiplex PCR; TCRdb's copy keeps in-frame clones and lacks some. The sample holds about 83,000 clones, roughly 85% seen once. The starting material was CD4+ or CD8+ T cells sorted from blood, obtained in a trial of the OX40 agonist ivuxolimab. Receptors originate from an adult with an advanced solid tumor such as melanoma, head and neck, liver or kidney cancer.

The chain is built from TRBV6-1 and TRBJ1-4; D is possibly TRBD1 (5 bases). Germline lookup yields CDR1 MNHNS and CDR2 SASEGT. The CDR3 loop spans 15 amino acids. Trimming shortened V by 1 base and J by 6 bases, and 12 bases separated the two germline ends. The CDR3 nucleotides read TGTGCCAGCAGTGAAGTCGGCAGGGATGATGAAAAACTGTTTTTT. It translates to CASSEVGRDDEKLFF.

The chain joins TRBV2 to TRBJ1-5; D is possibly TRBD1 (6 bases). CDR3 length: 14 amino acids. Trimming cost V 8 bases and J 9 bases, with 20 bases left between them. Germline CDR1 SNHLY, CDR2 FYNNEI. The DNA of the CDR3 is TGTGCCAGCTCAAGGGGGGGGGAAGGTCGGCCCCAGCATTTT. Its protein product is CASSRGGEGRPQHF.

This clone was recorded only once. CDR3 loop: CASRLAASRGTGELFF. The CDR3, as DNA: TGTGCCAGCAGACTAGCGGCCTCTCGGGGGACCGGGGAGCTGTTTTTT. V is TRBV7-2 and J is TRBJ2-2, with 8 bases identical to TRBD2. The CDR3 length is 16 residues. Per the germline V gene, CDR1 is SGHTA and CDR2 is FQGNSA. J was trimmed by 5 bases and V by 6 bases; bases with no gene match: 11.

The chain recombines TRBV15 with TRBJ1-4; no clear D. The V gene's germline CDR1 is LNHNV and CDR2 YYDKDF (reference sequence). The length of the CDR3 is 17 residues. The V gene lost 0 bases and the J gene lost 3 bases, with 14 bases spanning the gap. CDR3: CATSRDYQAAANEKLFF. The CDR3, as DNA: TGTGCCACCAGCAGAGATTATCAGGCGGCGGCTAATGAAAAACTGTTTTTT. The whole variable domain, filled in from reference TRBV15 and TRBJ1-4, reads DAMVIQNPRYQVTQFGKPVTLSCSQTLNHNVMYWYQQKSSQAPKLLFHYYDKDFNNEADTPDNFQSRRPNTSFCFLDIRSPGLGDTAMYLCATSRDYQAAANEKLFFGSGTQLSVL.

The genes are TRBV5-5 and TRBJ1-1; 8 bases agree with TRBD1. The CDR3 runs 16 residues. Germline CDR1 reads SGHKS; CDR2 reads YYEKEE (reference sequence). Trimming cost V 0 bases and J 4 bases; bases outside gene matches: 8. The CDR3 region is CASSLVPGGDGTEAFF. CDR3 bases: TGTGCCAGCAGCTTGGTTCCAGGGGGCGATGGCACTGAAGCTTTCTTT.

This rearrangement joins TRBV4-3 to TRBJ2-4; no definite D call. The CDR3 covers 18 residues. The germline CDR1 and CDR2 sequences are LGHNA and YSLEER. V lost 0 bases to trimming and J lost 2 bases, with 17 bases between them. The CDR3 DNA reads as TGCGCCAGCAGCCAAGACCCCCCGGGCTTGGTGACCAAAAACATTCAGTACTTC. It is translated as CASSQDPPGLVTKNIQYF.

This clone was observed once. The V call is TRBV19, the J call TRBJ2-3, with no clear D. There are 11 residues in the CDR3. V was cut by 8 bases and J by 11 bases, with 14 bases left in between. Germline assignment: CDR1 LNHDA and CDR2 SQIVND (reference sequence). DNA for the CDR3: TGTGCCAGTGGCCGAGGTTCGGGGCAGTATTTT. It translates to CASGRGSGQYF.

The V gene is TRBV4-2, the J gene TRBJ1-5; no reliable D call. Germline-derived CDR1 and CDR2 are LGHNA and YNFKEQ. This CDR3 region has 14 residues. V lost 0 bases, J lost 5 bases, and 8 bases lay in between. In DNA, the CDR3 is TGTGCCAGCAGCCAAGATCGTACACATCAGCCCCAGCATTTT. Translation gives CASSQDRTHQPQHF.

The V gene is TRBV11-2, the J gene TRBJ2-7, with 13 bases fitting TRBD2. Germline V gene sequence: CDR1 SGHAT, CDR2 FQNNGV. The CDR3 spans 18 residues. J gave up 6 bases and V 5 bases, and 16 bases lay outside the gene matches. DNA of the CDR3: TGTGCCAGCAGCACCGGACTAGCGGGGGCTCACTCTACTCTCGAGCAGTACTTC. This gives the protein CASSTGLAGAHSTLEQYF.

The chain carries TRBV7-2 and TRBJ2-3; weak D call: TRBD2 (5 bases). Germline-derived CDR1 and CDR2 are SGHTA and FQGNSA. The CDR3 runs to 12 residues. Trimming shortened V by 8 bases and J by 5 bases, and 11 bases separated the two germline ends. The CDR3 region has the DNA TGTGCCAGCCGGGGAACTGGAGATACGCAGTATTTT. It is translated as CASRGTGDTQYF.

The CDR3 bases are TGTGCCAGCAGCTTAATGAGCTCCTACAATGAGCAGTTCTTC. Translation gives CASSLMSSYNEQFF. This chain joins TRBV7-3 and TRBJ2-1; D is ambiguous. The germline V and J ends were trimmed by 1 base and 0 bases, with 4 bases remaining between them. The CDR3 runs 14 residues. CDR1 and CDR2 (germline): SGHTA, FQGTGA.

The chain combines TRBV5-6 with TRBJ2-4; D may be TRBD1 (6 bases). The CDR3 has 14 amino acids. The ends were cut back, 0 bases at V and 7 bases at J, with 11 bases in the middle. From germline, CDR1 is SGHDT and CDR2 YYEEEE. Written as DNA, the CDR3 is TGTGCCAGCAGCTTGGGGACAGTTCCTAACATTCAGTACTTC. Translation gives CASSLGTVPNIQYF.

This chain connects TRBV2 to TRBJ2-2; D is possibly TRBD1 or TRBD2 (6 bases each). V lost 8 bases and J 7 bases, leaving 14 bases between the germline ends. The length of the CDR3 is 13 residues. Germline V gene data show CDR1 as SNHLY and CDR2 as FYNNEI. CDR3 DNA sequence: TGTGCCAGCTCCCAGGGGCGGGACGGGGAGCTGTTTTTT. Translation gives CASSQGRDGELFF.

The chain carries TRBV19 and TRBJ2-6; D possibly uses TRBD1 or TRBD2 (5 bases each). Germline CDR1 reads LNHDA; CDR2 reads SQIVND (reference sequence). The CDR3 runs to 17 residues. V was pared by 6 bases and J by 2 bases, with 17 bases between. The CDR3 spells CASRLDPGTPGANVLTF. The CDR3, as DNA: TGTGCCAGTAGACTAGACCCGGGGACGCCTGGGGCCAACGTCCTGACTTTC.

The V and J genes are TRBV11-2 and TRBJ2-7, with a weak D call TRBD1 (5 bases). Germline values: CDR1 SGHAT, CDR2 FQNNGV. The CDR3 length is 14 residues. The germline V and J ends were trimmed by 2 bases and 4 bases, with 12 bases remaining between them. The CDR3 loop is CASSLLQGRYEQYF. For the CDR3, the DNA is TGTGCCAGCAGCTTATTGCAGGGCAGGTACGAGCAGTACTTC.